This T cell receptor beta chain was recorded in a study of T cell changes during pregnancy in multiple sclerosis. The germline V gene encodes CDR1 MNHEY and CDR2 SMNVEV (reference sequence). Trimming removed 7 bases from V and 3 bases from J; junction bases left unmatched: 11. The CDR3 loop spans 15 amino acids. Here immunoSEQ multiplex PCR was the method, and the copy in TCRdb shows in-frame clones only, minus some. The sample records roughly 48,000 clones, approximately 95% being singletons. The rearrangement links TRBV27 to TRBJ1-1; the match to TRBD1 covers 7 bases. The specimen comprised CD8+ T cells from peripheral blood mononuclear cells, sampled in the first trimester of pregnancy. The TCR sequence derives from a female donor with multiple sclerosis, enrolled in a pregnancy study. The CDR3 loop is CASTLTGFGDTEAFF. The DNA of the CDR3 is TGTGCCAGCACCCTGACAGGGTTCGGCGACACTGAAGCTTTCTTT.